Below are 18 T cell receptor beta chains sequenced from a single sample in a study of shared clonotypes between healthy human individuals. The table came from immunoSEQ multiplex PCR; TCRdb's copy has only in-frame clones and leaves some out. Of a few million clones listed, 93% are singletons. Material: naive CD4+ T cells from PBMCs. As to subset: CD45RA+ positively selected. The origin of the receptors is a man between 18 and 35 years old in good health. Some clones in this sample may be carry-over from other donors' samples.

Remarks on this clone: The sample contains more than one DNA sequence encoding this CDR3. This chain links TRBV5-4 with TRBJ2-5; TRBD2 matches at 11 bases. Germline V gives CDR1 SGHNT, CDR2 YYREEE (reference sequence). The CDR3 length is 15 residues. Germline trimming cut 4 bases from V and 4 bases from J; bases unmatched to any gene: 6. CDR3 sequence reads: CASSLLAGGGETQYF. CDR3 coding DNA: TGTGCCAGCAGCCTTCTAGCGGGAGGAGGAGAGACCCAGTACTTC.

V gene TRBV5-4 combines with J gene TRBJ2-1; 12 bases agree with TRBD2. CDR1 and CDR2 (germline): SGHNT, YYREEE (reference sequence). The J segment lost 12 bases and the V segment lost 4 bases, leaving 11 bases of the junction unmatched. The CDR3 sequence is 15 residues long. The CDR3 spells CASSPRTSGNVRQFF. In DNA form, the CDR3 reads TGTGCCAGCAGCCCTCGGACTAGCGGGAATGTACGGCAGTTCTTC. Filled out from reference TRBV5-4 and TRBJ2-1, the complete variable domain reads ETGVTQSPTHLIKTRGQQVTLRCSSQSGHNTVSWYQQALGQGPQFIFQYYREEENGRGNFPPRFSGLQFPNYSSELNVNALELDDSALYLCASSPRTSGNVRQFFGPGTRLTVL.

Details on this clone: The junction departs from germline at one end; a sequencing error may be responsible. The chain employs TRBV28 and TRBJ2-7; D is uncertain. Germline CDR1 and CDR2: MDHEN and SYDVKM. The CDR3 has 13 residues. The CDR3 DNA sequence: TGTGCCAGCAGTTCCCCCAGGCAGGCGACGGGCCTCTTC. This codes for CASSSPRQATGLF.

The chain links TRBV21-1 to TRBJ2-2; TRBD1 is the table's D call and was not checked against the DNA. TRBV21-1 is listed as a pseudogene. The CDR3 consists of 17 residues. CDR3 DNA: TGTGCCAGCAGCGTCGCGACAGGGGGCCTGAACACCGGGGAGCTGTTTTTT. Its translation: CASSVATGGLNTGELFF.

This clone was seen once. At the DNA level, this CDR3 is encoded by other sequences in the same sample as well. The chain links TRBV28 to TRBJ1-5, with 11 nucleotides matching TRBD1. The V segment lost 6 bases and the J segment 2 bases; nucleotides outside the gene matches: 3. There are 15 residues in the CDR3. Germline loops: CDR1 MDHEN, CDR2 SYDVKM. In nucleotides, the CDR3 is TGTGCCAGCAGAAGGACAGGGGGCGGCAATCAGCCCCAGCATTTT. Its translation: CASRRTGGGNQPQHF.

V and J are TRBV18 and TRBJ2-1; 11 positions match TRBD1. This CDR3 contains 14 residues. Germline V gene sequence: CDR1 KGHSH, CDR2 LQKENI. The junction had 1 base not matched to a gene; V was cut back by 4 bases and J by 5 bases. The CDR3 loop reads CASSLGQGDNEQFF. CDR3 nucleotides: TGTGCCAGCTCACTGGGACAGGGGGACAATGAGCAGTTCTTC.

The chain combines TRBV19 with TRBJ2-1; 8 bases fit TRBD2. V trimming: 4 bases; J trimming: 5 bases; junction bases outside the gene matches: 10. The CDR3 contains 16 residues. Germline loops: CDR1 LNHDA, CDR2 SQIVND (reference sequence). The CDR3 spells CASSTSGRVWNNEQFF. For the CDR3, the DNA is TGTGCCAGTAGTACAAGCGGGAGAGTTTGGAACAATGAGCAGTTCTTC.

The V call is TRBV6-1, the J call TRBJ1-1; D remains ambiguous. V was trimmed by 8 bases and J by 7 bases, leaving 17 bases between them. Looked up from germline, CDR1 is MNHNS and CDR2 is SASEGT. This CDR3 is built from 13 residues. CDR3 in amino acids: CASRFGVNGEAFF. DNA for the CDR3: TGTGCCAGCCGTTTCGGGGTGAACGGTGAAGCTTTCTTT.

V and J are TRBV6-1 and TRBJ2-5; D is undetermined. The length of the CDR3 is 13 residues. Trimming took 6 bases from V and 0 from J, leaving 8 bases between them. Germline V lookup: CDR1 MNHNS, CDR2 SASEGT. DNA for the CDR3: TGTGCCAGCAGGCAACCTGACCAAGAGACCCAGTACTTC. Protein product: CASRQPDQETQYF.

CDR3 sequence (DNA): TGCGCCAGCAGCCTGGAGGGAGGGATCACGGAGACCCAGTACTTC. The encoded protein is CASSLEGGITETQYF. The chain links TRBV5-1 to TRBJ2-5; 7 bases map to TRBD2. This CDR3 comprises 15 residues. The junction had 11 bases not matched to a gene; V was cut back by 4 bases and J by 5 bases. Germline V lookup: CDR1 SGHRS, CDR2 YFSETQ.

The chain has TRBV5-4 and TRBJ2-7; TRBD2 is a possible D gene (6 bases). The germline V gene encodes CDR1 SGHNT and CDR2 YYREEE (reference sequence). With 0 bases removed from V and 5 bases from J, the gap between germline ends came to 12 bases. This CDR3 is 14 amino acids long. The CDR3 nucleotides are TGTGCCAGCAGCTTGGGTTGGGGACTCGACGAGCAGTACTTC. It encodes CASSLGWGLDEQYF.

Note on this clone: Different DNA sequences within this sample yield the same CDR3. This chain uses TRBV7-9 with TRBJ2-7, with D perhaps assigned TRBD1 or TRBD2 (5 bases each). The germline V gene has CDR1 SEHNR and CDR2 FQNEAQ (reference sequence). Trimming removed 6 bases from V and 2 bases from J, with 14 bases in between. The CDR3 has 14 residues. CDR3 amino acids: CASSPGTSTYEQYF. The CDR3 DNA follows: TGTGCCAGCAGTCCCGGGACCTCCACCTACGAGCAGTACTTC.

This CDR3 is CASSQTQGFGEQYF. In DNA, the CDR3 is TGCGCCAGCAGCCAAACACAGGGGTTTGGCGAGCAGTACTTC. The rearrangement uses TRBV4-1 and TRBJ2-7; TRBD1 agrees at 7 bases. The ends lost 2 bases at V and 6 bases at J; junction bases unmatched: 7. Germline V gene lookup returns CDR1 MGHRA and CDR2 YSYEKL. This CDR3 has 14 residues.

This clone was seen only once. This chain connects TRBV29-1 to TRBJ2-3, with D possibly matching TRBD1 (5 bases). Trimming took off 5 bases at V and 2 bases at J, with 20 bases between the two ends. Germline CDR1 reads SQVTM; CDR2 reads ANQGSEA. This CDR3 comprises 16 residues. CDR3 coding DNA: TGCAGCGTTTCCCCTCCTGGCGGCAGGGTCACAGATACGCAGTATTTT. It is translated as CSVSPPGGRVTDTQYF.

This chain connects TRBV29-1 to TRBJ1-1; D remains ambiguous. This CDR3 region has 12 residues. The V end was cut by 3 bases, the J end by 7 bases, with 12 bases between. Germline V gene data show CDR1 as SQVTM and CDR2 as ANQGSEA. The CDR3 protein is CSVDSGSIEAFF. The CDR3 DNA sequence: TGCAGCGTTGACTCGGGGAGCATTGAAGCTTTCTTT.

On this clone: The same CDR3 is also encoded by other DNA sequences in this sample. The chain couples TRBV4-1 to TRBJ2-1; D is undetermined. Germline assignment: CDR1 MGHRA and CDR2 YSYEKL. V was pared by 0 bases and J by 0 bases, with 9 bases between. The CDR3 is 16 residues long. CDR3 sequence reads: CASSQEGRSSYNEQFF. Written as DNA, the CDR3 is TGCGCCAGCAGCCAAGAAGGGCGTAGCTCCTACAATGAGCAGTTCTTC.

Turning to this clone: The sample carries other DNA sequences with the same CDR3. The chain joins TRBV7-2 to TRBJ1-3; D is ambiguous. V was pared by 5 bases and J by 0 bases, with 5 bases between. The CDR3 is 13 residues long. CDR1 and CDR2 (germline): SGHTA, FQGNSA. The CDR3 protein is CASSPSSGNTIYF. In DNA form, the CDR3 reads TGTGCCAGCAGCCCCAGCTCTGGAAACACCATATATTTT.

The V call is TRBV6-4, the J call TRBJ1-4; possibly TRBD1 for D (6 bases). The V end lost 4 bases, the J end lost 8 bases, and 11 bases lay between the germline ends. This CDR3 has 13 amino acids. CDR1 MRHNA and CDR2 SNTAGT come from the germline V gene. CDR3 amino acids: CASSVRGGEKLFF. The CDR3 DNA reads as TGTGCCAGCAGTGTCAGGGGAGGCGAAAAACTGTTTTTT.